Detailed here is one TCR beta chain. Antigen: not known. One end of the junction does not line up with germline, which may come from a read error. The CDR3 has 14 residues. Germline CDR1 reads SGHRS; CDR2 reads YFSETQ. The data were taken from a study of post-analysis software for immune sequencing data. Sequencing libraries made from TCR beta cDNA carried unique molecular identifiers. Each CDR3 protein is one row after TCRdb ran MiXCR on the PCR reads. Here the sample spans about 770,000 distinct CDR3 sequences, roughly 50% being singletons. Overall study findings and caveats: Patients showed TRBV5-6, TRBV5-1 and TRBV20-1 among about five TRBV segments more frequent than in controls. Normalized Chao1 diversity was significantly reduced in patients versus controls.

The source material was blood. The chain has TRBV5-1 and TRBJ2-1, with 9 bases lining up with TRBD2. The source is a girl aged 5-17 years with multiple sclerosis. The CDR3 DNA reads TGCGCCAGCAGCCCCGGACTAGCGAACAATGCGCAGTTCTTC. Translating gives CASSPGLANNAQFF. Full variable domain (missing parts from reference TRBV5-1 and TRBJ2-1): KAGVTQTPRYLIKTRGQQVTLSCSPISGHRSVSWYQQTPGQGLQFLFEYFSETQRNKGNFPGRFSGRQFSNSRSEMNVSTLELGDSALYLCASSPGLANNAQFFGPGTRLTVL.